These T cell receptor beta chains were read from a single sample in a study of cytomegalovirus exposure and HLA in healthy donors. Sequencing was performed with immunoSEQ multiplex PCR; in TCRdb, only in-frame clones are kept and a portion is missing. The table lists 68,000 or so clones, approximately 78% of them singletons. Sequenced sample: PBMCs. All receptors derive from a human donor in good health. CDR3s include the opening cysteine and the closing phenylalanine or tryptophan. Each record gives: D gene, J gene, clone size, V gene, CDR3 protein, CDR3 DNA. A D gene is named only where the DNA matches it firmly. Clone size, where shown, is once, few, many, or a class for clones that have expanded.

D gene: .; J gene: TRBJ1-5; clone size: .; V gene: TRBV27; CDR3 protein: CASSLEGMRNQPQHF; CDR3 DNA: TGTGCCAGCAGTTTAGAGGGTATGCGCAATCAGCCCCAGCATTTT
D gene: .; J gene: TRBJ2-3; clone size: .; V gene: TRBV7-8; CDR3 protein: CASSSKSPADTQYF; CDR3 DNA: TGTGCCAGCAGCTCGAAAAGCCCCGCTGATACGCAGTATTTT
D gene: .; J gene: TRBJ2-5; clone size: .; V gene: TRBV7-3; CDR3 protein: CASSLRGETQYF; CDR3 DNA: TGTGCCAGCAGCTTAAGAGGAGAGACCCAGTACTTC
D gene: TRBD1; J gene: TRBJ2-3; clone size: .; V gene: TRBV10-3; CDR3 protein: CAISSGTGLTDTQYF; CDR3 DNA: TGTGCCATCAGCTCAGGGACAGGGCTAACAGATACGCAGTATTTT
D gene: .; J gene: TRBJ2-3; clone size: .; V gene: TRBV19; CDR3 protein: CASSLSTDTQYF; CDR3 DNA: TGTGCCAGTAGCCTTAGCACAGATACGCAGTATTTT
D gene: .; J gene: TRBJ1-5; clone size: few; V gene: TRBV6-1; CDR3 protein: CASSPDIRNQPQHF; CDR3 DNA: TGTGCCAGTTCGCCGGACATTCGCAATCAGCCCCAGCATTTT
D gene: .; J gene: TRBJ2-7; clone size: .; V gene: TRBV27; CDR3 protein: CASRRAGNSYEQYF; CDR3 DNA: TGTGCCAGCAGGCGGGCGGGAAACTCCTACGAGCAGTACTTC
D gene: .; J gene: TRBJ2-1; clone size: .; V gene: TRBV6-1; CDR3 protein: CASTLTRSSYNEQFF; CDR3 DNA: TGTGCCAGCACTTTAACTAGGAGCTCCTACAATGAGCAGTTCTTC
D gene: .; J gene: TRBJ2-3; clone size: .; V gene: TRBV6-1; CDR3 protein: CASSEPTAQITQYF; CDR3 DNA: TGTGCCAGCAGTGAACCCACAGCCCAAATAACGCAGTATTTT
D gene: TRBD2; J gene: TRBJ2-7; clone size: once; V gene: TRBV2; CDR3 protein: CASENSGGPYEQYF; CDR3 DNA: TGTGCCAGCGAAAACAGCGGGGGACCCTACGAGCAGTACTTC
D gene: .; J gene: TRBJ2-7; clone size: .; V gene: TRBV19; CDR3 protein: CASSMDNSYEQYF; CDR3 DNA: TGTGCCAGTAGTATGGACAACTCCTACGAGCAGTACTTC
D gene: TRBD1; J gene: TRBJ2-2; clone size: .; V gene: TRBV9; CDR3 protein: CASNRDRAAGELFF; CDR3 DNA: TGTGCCAGCAACCGGGACAGGGCTGCCGGGGAGCTGTTTTTT
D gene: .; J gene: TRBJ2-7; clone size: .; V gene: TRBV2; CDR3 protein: CASSPDRSNYEQYF; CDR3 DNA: TGTGCCAGCAGTCCAGACAGATCGAACTACGAGCAGTACTTC
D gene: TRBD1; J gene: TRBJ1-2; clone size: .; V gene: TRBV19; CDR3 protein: CASSNRGQGLTFGYTF; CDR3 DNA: TGTGCCAGTAGCAACCGAGGACAGGGCTTAACTTTTGGCTACACCTTC
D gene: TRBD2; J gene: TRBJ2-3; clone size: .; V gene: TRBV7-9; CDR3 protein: CASSPGLAGGPMYTQYF; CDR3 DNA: TGTGCCAGCAGCCCCGGACTAGCGGGGGGCCCTATGTATACGCAGTATTTT
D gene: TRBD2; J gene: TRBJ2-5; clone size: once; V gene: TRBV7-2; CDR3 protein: CASSLPERGSQETQYF; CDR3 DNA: TGTGCCAGCAGCTTGCCGGAGCGGGGGAGTCAAGAGACCCAGTACTTC
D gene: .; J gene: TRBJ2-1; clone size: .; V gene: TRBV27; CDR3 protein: CASSLINGEQFF; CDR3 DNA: TGTGCCAGCAGTTTAATTAACGGGGAGCAGTTCTTC
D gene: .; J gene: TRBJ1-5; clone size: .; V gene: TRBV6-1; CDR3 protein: CASGVGGPAQHF; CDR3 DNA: TGTGCCAGCGGGGTTGGAGGGCCAGCCCAGCATTTT
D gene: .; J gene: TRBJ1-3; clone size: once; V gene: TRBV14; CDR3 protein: CASSQDLTGSGNTIYF; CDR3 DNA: TGTGCCAGCAGCCAAGATTTAACGGGGTCCGGAAACACCATATATTTT
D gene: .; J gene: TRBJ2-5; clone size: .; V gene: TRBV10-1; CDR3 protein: CASSESLGGRETQYF; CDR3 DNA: TGCGCCAGCAGTGAGTCCTTAGGCGGGCGAGAGACCCAGTACTTC
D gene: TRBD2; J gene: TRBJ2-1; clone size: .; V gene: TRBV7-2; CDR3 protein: CASSRGAGGWNEQFF; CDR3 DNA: TGTGCCAGCAGCCGGGGGGCGGGGGGCTGGAATGAGCAGTTCTTC
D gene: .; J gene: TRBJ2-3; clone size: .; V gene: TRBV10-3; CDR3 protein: CAISGRGFSTDTQYF; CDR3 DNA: TGTGCCATCAGTGGGAGGGGTTTTAGCACAGATACGCAGTATTTT
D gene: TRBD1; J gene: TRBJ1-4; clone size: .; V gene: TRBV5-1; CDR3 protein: CASSSSGQTQGNEKLFF; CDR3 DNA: TGCGCCAGCAGCAGCTCGGGACAGACGCAGGGTAATGAAAAACTGTTTTTT
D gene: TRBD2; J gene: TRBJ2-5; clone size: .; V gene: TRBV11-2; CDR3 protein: CASSFILLAGGRQETQYF; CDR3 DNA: TGTGCCAGCAGCTTCATTTTACTAGCGGGGGGGCGGCAAGAGACCCAGTACTTC
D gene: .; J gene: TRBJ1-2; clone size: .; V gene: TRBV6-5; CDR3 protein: CASRQESYGYTF; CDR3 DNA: TGTGCCAGCAGGCAGGAATCCTATGGCTACACCTTC
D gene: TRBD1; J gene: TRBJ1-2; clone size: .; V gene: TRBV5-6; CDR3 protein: CASSLSGTANYGYTF; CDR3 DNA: TGTGCCAGCAGCTTATCCGGGACAGCTAACTATGGCTACACCTTC
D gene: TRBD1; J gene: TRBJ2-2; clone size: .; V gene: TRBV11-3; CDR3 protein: CASSTRTGPNTGELFF; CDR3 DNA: TGTGCCAGCAGCACACGGACAGGACCGAACACCGGGGAGCTGTTTTTT
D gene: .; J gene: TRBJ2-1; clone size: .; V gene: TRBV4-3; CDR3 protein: CASSHDVQGYNEQFF; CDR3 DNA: TGCGCCAGCAGCCATGATGTCCAGGGATACAATGAGCAGTTCTTC
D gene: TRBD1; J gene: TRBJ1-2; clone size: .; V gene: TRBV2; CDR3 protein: CASSDRGRGYGYTF; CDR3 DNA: TGTGCCAGTTCAGACAGGGGGCGAGGCTATGGCTACACCTTC
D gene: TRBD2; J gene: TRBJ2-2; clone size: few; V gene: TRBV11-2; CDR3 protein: CASSLPSGGAGELFF; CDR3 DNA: TGTGCCAGCAGCTTACCTAGCGGGGGGGCCGGGGAGCTGTTTTTT
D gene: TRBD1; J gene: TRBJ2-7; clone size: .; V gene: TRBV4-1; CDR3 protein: CASSQYAGTASYEQYF; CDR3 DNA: TGCGCCAGCAGCCAATACGCCGGGACAGCCTCCTACGAGCAGTACTTC
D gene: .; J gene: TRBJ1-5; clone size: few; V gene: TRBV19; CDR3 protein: CASLARGGQPQHF; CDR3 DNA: TGTGCCAGTTTGGCCAGGGGTGGACAGCCCCAGCATTTT
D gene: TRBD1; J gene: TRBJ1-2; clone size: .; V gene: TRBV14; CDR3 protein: CASSQGTGYGYTF; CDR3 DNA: TGTGCCAGCAGCCAAGGGACAGGGTATGGCTACACCTTC
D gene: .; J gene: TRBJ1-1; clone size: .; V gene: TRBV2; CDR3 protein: CASSGGPLPTEAFF; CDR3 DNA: TGTGCCAGCAGTGGGGGCCCCCTTCCGACTGAAGCTTTCTTT
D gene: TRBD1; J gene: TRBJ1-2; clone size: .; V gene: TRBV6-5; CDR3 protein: CASRDRGPGGYTF; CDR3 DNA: TGTGCCAGCAGGGACAGGGGGCCAGGCGGCTACACCTTC
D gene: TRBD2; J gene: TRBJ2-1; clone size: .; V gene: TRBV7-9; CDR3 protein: CASSPGLATYNEQFF; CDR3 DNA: TGTGCCAGCAGCCCAGGACTAGCGACCTACAATGAGCAGTTCTTC
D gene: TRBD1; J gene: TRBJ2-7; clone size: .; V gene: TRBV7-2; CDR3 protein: CASSLAGQAYEQYF; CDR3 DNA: TGTGCCAGCAGCTTAGCGGGACAGGCCTACGAGCAGTACTTC
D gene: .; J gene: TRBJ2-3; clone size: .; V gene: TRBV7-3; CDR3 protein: CASSLGGPGLEADTQYF; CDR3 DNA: TGTGCCAGCAGCTTGGGGGGGCCGGGGCTAGAGGCAGATACGCAGTATTTT
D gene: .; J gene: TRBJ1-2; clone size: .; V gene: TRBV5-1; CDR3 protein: CASSLQTGQTNYGYTF; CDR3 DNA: TGCGCCAGCAGCTTACAAACAGGGCAGACAAACTATGGCTACACCTTC
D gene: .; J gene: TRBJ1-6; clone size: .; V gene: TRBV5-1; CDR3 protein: CASSFQQGQNSPLHF; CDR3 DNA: TGCGCCAGCAGCTTCCAACAGGGACAAAATTCACCCCTCCACTTT
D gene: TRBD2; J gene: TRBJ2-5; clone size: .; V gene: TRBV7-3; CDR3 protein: CASSAGGAGETQYF; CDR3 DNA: TGTGCCAGCAGCGCGGGGGGGGCCGGGGAGACCCAGTACTTC
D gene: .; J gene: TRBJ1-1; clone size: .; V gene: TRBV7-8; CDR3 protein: CASSLASHSVDTEAFF; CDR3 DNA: TGTGCCAGCAGCTTAGCTTCTCATTCGGTGGACACTGAAGCTTTCTTT
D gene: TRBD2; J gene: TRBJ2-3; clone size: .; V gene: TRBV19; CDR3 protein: CASRGRLAGGGDTQYF; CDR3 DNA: TGTGCCAGCCGGGGGAGACTAGCGGGGGGGGGAGATACGCAGTATTTT
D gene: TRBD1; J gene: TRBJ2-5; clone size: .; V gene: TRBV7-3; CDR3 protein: CASSSGAGTGGEETQYF; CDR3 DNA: TGTGCCAGCAGCTCCGGCGCAGGGACAGGAGGCGAAGAGACCCAGTACTTC
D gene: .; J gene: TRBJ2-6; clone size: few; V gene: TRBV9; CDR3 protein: CASSFGASSGANVLTF; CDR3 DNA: TGTGCCAGCAGCTTTGGAGCGAGCTCTGGGGCCAACGTCCTGACTTTC
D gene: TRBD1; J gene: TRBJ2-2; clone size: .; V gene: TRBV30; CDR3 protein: CAWTLDRGGTGELFF; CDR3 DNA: TGTGCCTGGACCCTGGACAGGGGTGGGACCGGGGAGCTGTTTTTT
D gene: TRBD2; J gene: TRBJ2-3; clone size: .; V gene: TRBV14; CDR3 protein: CASSSPSYRGGLVADTQYF; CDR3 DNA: TGTGCCAGCAGCTCCCCTAGTTACCGGGGGGGCCTGGTCGCAGATACGCAGTATTTT
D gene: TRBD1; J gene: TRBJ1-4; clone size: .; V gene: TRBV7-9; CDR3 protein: CASSTRGRGPTNEKLFF; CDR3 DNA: TGTGCCAGCAGCACTAGGGGCAGGGGGCCGACTAATGAAAAACTGTTTTTT
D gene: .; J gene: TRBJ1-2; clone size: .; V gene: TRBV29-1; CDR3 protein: CSARGDSRSYTF; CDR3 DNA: TGCAGCGCGCGTGGAGATTCTAGGAGCTACACCTTC
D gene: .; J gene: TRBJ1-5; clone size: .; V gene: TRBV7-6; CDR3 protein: CASSLGLGAGESNQPQHF; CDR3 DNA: TGTGCCAGCAGCTTAGGACTTGGGGCAGGGGAAAGCAATCAGCCCCAGCATTTT